This T cell receptor beta chain was recorded in a study of blood T cell repertoires in COVID-19. On the study more broadly: Sites across the United States, Italy and Spain contributed samples from acute and convalescent COVID-19.

Germline trimming cut 1 base from V and 4 bases from J; bases unmatched to any gene: 10. Germline V gives CDR1 SGDLS, CDR2 YYNGEE. The CDR3 extends over 18 amino acids. The study recruited people aged about 18 to 95 years across about two dozen US areas. Repertoires were generated with immunoSEQ multiplex PCR, while TCRdb's copy carries only in-frame clones and drops some. This table has just over 300,000 clones, over 75% appearing once. The chain joins TRBV9 to TRBJ2-1, with 11 positions matching TRBD2. The receptor comes from a man younger than 40 who had recovered from COVID-19. What was sequenced was PBMCs or T cells enriched from blood (not recorded which). In nucleotides, the CDR3 is TGTGCCAGCAGCGTAAGACTAGCGGGATTTTCGGGATACAATGAGCAGTTCTTC. This sequence encodes CASSVRLAGFSGYNEQFF. The full variable domain, rest sourced from reference TRBV9 and TRBJ2-1, is DSGVTQTPKHLITATGQRVTLRCSPRSGDLSVYWYQQSLDQGLQFLIQYYNGEERAKGNILERFSAQQFPDLHSELNLSSLELGDSALYFCASSVRLAGFSGYNEQFFGPGTRLTVL.